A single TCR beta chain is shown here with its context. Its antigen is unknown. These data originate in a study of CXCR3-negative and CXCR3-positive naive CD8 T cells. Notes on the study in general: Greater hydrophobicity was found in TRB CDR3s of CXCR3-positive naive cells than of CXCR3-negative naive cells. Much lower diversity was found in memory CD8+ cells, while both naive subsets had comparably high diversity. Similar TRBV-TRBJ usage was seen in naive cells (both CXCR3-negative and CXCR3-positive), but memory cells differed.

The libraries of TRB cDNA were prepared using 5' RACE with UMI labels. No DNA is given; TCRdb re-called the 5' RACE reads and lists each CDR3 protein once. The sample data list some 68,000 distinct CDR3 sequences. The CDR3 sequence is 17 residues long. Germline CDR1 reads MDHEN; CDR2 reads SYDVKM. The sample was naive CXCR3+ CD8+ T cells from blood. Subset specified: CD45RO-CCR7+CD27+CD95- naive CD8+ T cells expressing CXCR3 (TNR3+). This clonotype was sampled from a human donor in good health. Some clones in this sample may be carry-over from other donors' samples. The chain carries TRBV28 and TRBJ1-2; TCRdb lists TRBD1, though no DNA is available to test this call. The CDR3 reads CASSFTKTGGVGYGYTF.